A selection of T cell receptor beta chains follows, all from one sample in a study of OX40 agonist ivuxolimab in advanced cancers. Measured with immunoSEQ multiplex PCR; TCRdb has only the in-frame clones, and not every one. This repertoire shows some 50,000 clones, over 80% found once; its top ten account for less than 4%. This specimen was CD4+ or CD8+ T cells sorted from blood, taken in a trial of the OX40 agonist ivuxolimab. The source of these receptors is an adult with an advanced solid tumor such as melanoma, head and neck, liver or kidney cancer. The CDR3 runs from the conserved cysteine through the conserved F or W. A D gene is named only where the DNA matches it firmly. Some rows mark clone size as missing; the rest say once, few, many or name a class of expanded clone.

clone size	V gene	D gene	J gene	CDR3 DNA	CDR3 protein
NA	TRBV6-6	NA	TRBJ2-5	TGTGCCAGCAGCTCCGGGGCGCTGGCGACCCAGTACTTC	CASSSGALATQYF
NA	TRBV4-1	NA	TRBJ2-7	TGCGCCAGCACCCTCACCCTAACACGGGGGCTTTCCTACGAGCAGTACTTC	CASTLTLTRGLSYEQYF
NA	TRBV11-1	NA	TRBJ1-1	TGTGCCAGCAGCTTAGATGGGGCGAACACTGAAGCTTTCTTT	CASSLDGANTEAFF
NA	TRBV6-6	NA	TRBJ2-4	TGTGCCAGCAGTCAGACAGGAGGGAATCAAAACATTCAGTACTTC	CASSQTGGNQNIQYF
NA	TRBV19	NA	TRBJ2-1	TGTGCCAGTAGTATGGAGCAGGGAGCCCCCTACAATGAGCAGTTCTTC	CASSMEQGAPYNEQFF
few	TRBV5-1	TRBD1	TRBJ1-6	TGCGCCAGCACGTCAGGACAGGCAGAAACACCCCTCCACTTT	CASTSGQAETPLHF
NA	TRBV4-2	NA	TRBJ2-2	TGTGCCAGCAGCCGCTCCCGCTCTAGATCATCCTCCGGGGAGCTGTTTTTT	CASSRSRSRSSSGELFF
NA	TRBV11-2	NA	TRBJ2-3	TGTGCCAGCAGCTTAGGGGGGTCTAGCACAGATACGCAGTATTTT	CASSLGGSSTDTQYF
NA	TRBV7-2	TRBD2	TRBJ2-7	TGTGCCAGCAGCTTAGGGGCGGGGGGCGCCTACGAGCAGTACTTC	CASSLGAGGAYEQYF
NA	TRBV29-1	TRBD2	TRBJ2-3	TGCAGCGTTGACACCCCACCGGGACTAGCGGGCGATTCGGATTTT	CSVDTPPGLAGDSDF
NA	TRBV9	TRBD2	TRBJ2-7	TGTGCCAGCAGCGTAGGTCTAGCGGCGGGCGAGCAGTACTTC	CASSVGLAAGEQYF
NA	TRBV6-1	NA	TRBJ2-2	TGTGCCAGCAGTGCCCGGGCCCGAAACACCGGGGAGCTGTTTTTT	CASSARARNTGELFF
NA	TRBV7-2	NA	TRBJ2-7	TGTGCCAGCAGCTCTCTCGGCTCAGGGCGGGTCGAGCAGTACTTC	CASSSLGSGRVEQYF
NA	TRBV7-3	TRBD2	TRBJ2-3	TGTGCCAGCAGCTCGATAACCCCTCGGGGGGGGGATCGAGATACGCAGTATTTT	CASSSITPRGGDRDTQYF
few	TRBV27	TRBD1	TRBJ2-2	TGTGCCAGCAGTTATGAGGGGGACAGGGGTCCCGGGGAGCTGTTTTTT	CASSYEGDRGPGELFF
NA	TRBV27	TRBD1	TRBJ1-6	TGTGCCAGCAGTTTATACGCCGGGACAGGAGTTAATTCACCCCTCCACTTT	CASSLYAGTGVNSPLHF
once	TRBV5-4	TRBD2	TRBJ2-7	TGTGCCAGCAGTGAGGCAGCTAGCGGGGGGTGGTACGAGCAGTACTTC	CASSEAASGGWYEQYF
NA	TRBV27	TRBD1	TRBJ1-6	TGTGCCAGCAGTTTATCCGGCCGGGACAGAAATTCACCCCTCCACTTT	CASSLSGRDRNSPLHF
few	TRBV7-2	TRBD1	TRBJ2-1	TGTGCCAGCAGCCCCGACAGGGCCACCTACAATGAGCAGTTCTTC	CASSPDRATYNEQFF
NA	TRBV7-6	TRBD1	TRBJ2-5	TGTGCCAGCAGCCGACTGGGGACAGGGTTAGAAGAGACCCAGTACTTC	CASSRLGTGLEETQYF
once	TRBV7-9	NA	TRBJ1-2	TGTGCCAGCAGCTTCCCAGACCGAGACTATGGCTACACCTTC	CASSFPDRDYGYTF
NA	TRBV5-1	TRBD2	TRBJ2-7	TGCGCCAGCAGCTTAGAGACTAGCGGGGTTTCCTACGAGCAGTACTTC	CASSLETSGVSYEQYF
NA	TRBV18	NA	TRBJ1-6	TGTGCCACGGGTGGGGGGATGACACCCCTCCACTTT	CATGGGMTPLHF
NA	TRBV30	NA	TRBJ1-5	TGTGCCTGCGATAGCAAGGGGTCTAGCAATCAGCCCCAGCATTTT	CACDSKGSSNQPQHF
NA	TRBV5-1	NA	TRBJ2-5	TGCGCCAGCAGCGTGGACAGTGCAGTGTGGGAGACCCAGTACTTC	CASSVDSAVWETQYF
NA	TRBV4-3	NA	TRBJ1-6	TGCGCCAGCAGCCAAAACCCCTCCTCGTTGGGGCATTCACCCCTCCACTTT	CASSQNPSSLGHSPLHF
NA	TRBV6-1	NA	TRBJ1-1	TGTGCCGGGGGACTCGGAAGCACTGAAGCTTTCTTT	CAGGLGSTEAFF
NA	TRBV11-2	TRBD2	TRBJ2-7	TGTGCCAGCAGCTTAGGTACTAGCGGGGGGTCCAACGAGCAGTACTTC	CASSLGTSGGSNEQYF
few	TRBV7-2	NA	TRBJ2-2	TGTGCCAGCAGCTCCGTAGGCACCGGGGAGCTGTTTTTT	CASSSVGTGELFF
few	TRBV11-2	NA	TRBJ1-1	TGTGCCAGCAGCTTATCAGCAGGGCGAGGGAACACTGAAGCTTTCTTT	CASSLSAGRGNTEAFF
NA	TRBV28	NA	TRBJ1-2	TGTGCCAGCAGTTCTGGGGGCGCGGGTGCCTATGGCTACACCTTC	CASSSGGAGAYGYTF
NA	TRBV27	NA	TRBJ1-3	TGTGCCAGCAGTTTAATATGGGGAAACACCATATATTTT	CASSLIWGNTIYF
NA	TRBV7-2	TRBD1	TRBJ1-2	TGTGCCAGCACCGAAGACAGGGATGGTGGCTACACCTTC	CASTEDRDGGYTF
few	TRBV18	NA	TRBJ1-1	TGTGCCAGCTCCCGGGATATCCGGGGAAACACTGAAGCTTTCTTT	CASSRDIRGNTEAFF
NA	TRBV28	NA	TRBJ1-2	TGTGCCAGCAGGACAACGGACTATGGCTACACCTTC	CASRTTDYGYTF
few	TRBV7-2	TRBD2	TRBJ2-3	TGTGCCAGCAGCTCTATCTGGACTAGCGGGGGGGTGGATACGCAGTATTTT	CASSSIWTSGGVDTQYF
NA	TRBV30	NA	TRBJ2-7	TGTGCCTGGAAAAGGCCACAGGGATTCTACGAGCAGTACTTC	CAWKRPQGFYEQYF
NA	TRBV5-1	NA	TRBJ2-2	TGCGCCAGCAGCTCGCAGGGGGGCACCGGGGAGCTGTTTTTT	CASSSQGGTGELFF
NA	TRBV4-2	TRBD2	TRBJ2-5	TGTGCCAGCAGCCAGCTCGGACTAGCGGGGGAGGAGACCCAGTACTTC	CASSQLGLAGEETQYF
NA	TRBV4-1	TRBD2	TRBJ2-1	TGCGCCAGCAGCCTCCGGGGGGTTGTCGTTGGCAATGAGCAGTTCTTC	CASSLRGVVVGNEQFF
NA	TRBV11-3	NA	TRBJ2-5	TGTGCCAGCAGCCGCAGGGAGGCCGAGACCCAGTACTTC	CASSRREAETQYF
few	TRBV11-2	NA	TRBJ2-7	TGTGCCAGCAGCCGGACGGGAGAGCAGTACTTC	CASSRTGEQYF
once	TRBV5-6	TRBD2	TRBJ2-1	TGTGCCAGCAGCTGGGGGAGCGGGAGTTCCTACAATGAGCAGTTCTTC	CASSWGSGSSYNEQFF
once	TRBV5-6	NA	TRBJ2-1	TGTGCCAGCAGCTTGGTCTTTGGCCTCGACAGTAGGGATTACAATGAGCAGTTCTTC	CASSLVFGLDSRDYNEQFF
NA	TRBV6-5	TRBD1	TRBJ2-4	TGTGCCAGCAGCCCCCAGGGACAGGGATCTCAGTACTTC	CASSPQGQGSQYF
NA	TRBV11-3	TRBD1	TRBJ1-4	TGTGCCAGCAGCACGACAGGGTACAGGGTACGTGGTAATGAAAAACTGTTTTTT	CASSTTGYRVRGNEKLFF
NA	TRBV4-3	NA	TRBJ2-3	TGCGCCAGCAGCCAAGATTTTGTGGGGACCACAGATACGCAGTATTTT	CASSQDFVGTTDTQYF
NA	TRBV4-1	NA	TRBJ2-3	TGCGCCAGCAGCCAAGTTTACGGGGCCCCTACAGATACGCAGTATTTT	CASSQVYGAPTDTQYF
NA	TRBV7-2	TRBD1	TRBJ1-2	TGTGCCAGCAGCCCAACCGGGACAGATAACTATGGCTACACCTTC	CASSPTGTDNYGYTF
NA	TRBV11-3	NA	TRBJ1-5	TGTGCCAGCAGCTTAGAGGCGGGGGCTACCAATCAGCCCCAGCATTTT	CASSLEAGATNQPQHF
NA	TRBV9	NA	TRBJ1-2	TGTGCCAGCAGCGTAGATGTGGGGCAAAACTATGGCTACACCTTC	CASSVDVGQNYGYTF
NA	TRBV19	NA	TRBJ1-3	TGTGCCAGTAGCCCCCAGTTTGGGTCTGGAAACACCATATATTTT	CASSPQFGSGNTIYF
few	TRBV5-1	TRBD1	TRBJ1-6	TGCGCCAGCAGCTTCGACAGGGGTTATAATTCACCCCTCCACTTT	CASSFDRGYNSPLHF